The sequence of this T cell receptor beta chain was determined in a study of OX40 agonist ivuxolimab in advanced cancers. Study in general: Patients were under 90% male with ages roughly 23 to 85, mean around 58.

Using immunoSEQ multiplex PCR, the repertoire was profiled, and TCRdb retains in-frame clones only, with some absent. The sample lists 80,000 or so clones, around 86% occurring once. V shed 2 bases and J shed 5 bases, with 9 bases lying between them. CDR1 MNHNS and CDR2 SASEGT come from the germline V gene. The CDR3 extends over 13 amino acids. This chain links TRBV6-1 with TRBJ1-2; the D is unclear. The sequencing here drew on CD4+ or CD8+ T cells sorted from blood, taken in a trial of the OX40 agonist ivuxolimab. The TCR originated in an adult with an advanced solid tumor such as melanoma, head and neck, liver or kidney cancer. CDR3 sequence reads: CASSEFRSYGYTF. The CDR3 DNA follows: TGTGCCAGCAGTGAATTCAGGAGTTATGGCTACACCTTC.